The 15 T cell receptor beta chains given below trace back to one sample, sequenced in a study of low-dose radiotherapy and immunotherapy resistance in tumors. Noted time point: before trial treatment. Covering alpha and beta chains, TRAV- and TRBV-specific primers were used for the first-strand cDNA. Amplification of TCRs used a constant-region primer and V-primer adapter for approximately 19 PCR cycles. TCRdb reprocessed the reads with MiXCR, giving one entry per CDR3 protein. The sample yields about 39,000 distinct CDR3 sequences, roughly a third seen once. The specimen comprised PBMCs, sampled before treatment. The receptor set was obtained from a male donor with gallbladder cancer.

This clonotype was recorded at least ten times. The CDR3 nucleotides read TGTGCCAGCAGCACCTCGGGGCCCCCCTACTACGAGCAGTACTTC. Its protein product is CASSTSGPPYYEQYF. The chain carries TRBV7-8 and TRBJ2-7; D may correspond to TRBD1 or TRBD2 (5 bases each). The CDR3 contains 15 residues. The germline V gene has CDR1 SGHVS and CDR2 FQNEAQ. V was shortened by 5 bases and J by 3 bases, with 17 bases between the two germline ends.

Sample share makes this clonotype medium-sized. J is TRBJ2-7 and V is TRBV14; 9 nucleotides match TRBD2. The CDR3 is 14 residues long. Per germline, CDR1 SGHDN and CDR2 FVKESK. V shed 4 bases, J shed 3 bases, and the junction held 4 bases outside the gene matches. The CDR3 bases are TGTGCCAGCAGCCCGGGACTAGCATTCTACGAGCAGTACTTC. This encodes CASSPGLAFYEQYF. The variable domain in full, completed from reference TRBV14 and TRBJ2-7, reads EAGVTQFPSHSVIEKGQTVTLRCDPISGHDNLYWYRRVMGKEIKFLLHFVKESKQDESGMPNNRFLAERTGGTYSTLKVQPAELEDSGVYFCASSPGLAFYEQYFGPGTRLTVT.

With respect to this clonotype: A far larger clone is one base from this, pointing to a likely read error. The chain combines TRBV11-3 with TRBJ2-5, with D unclear. The V gene's germline CDR1 is SGHNT and CDR2 YENEEA. This CDR3 has 16 amino acids. CDR3 sequence reads: CASSSLLAPPEETLYF. The CDR3 nucleotides read TGTGCCAGCAGCTCCCTCTTAGCCCCCCCAGAAGAGACCCTGTACTTC.

This clonotype was observed at least ten times. The chain combines TRBV3-1 with TRBJ2-6, with D unclear. Looked up from germline, CDR1 is LGHDT and CDR2 is YNNKEL (reference sequence). This CDR3 contains 14 residues. The germline V and J ends were trimmed by 4 bases and 2 bases, with 6 bases remaining between them. The CDR3 coding sequence is TGTGCCAGCAGCCCAAAGGCTGGGGCCAACGTCCTGACTTTC. This encodes CASSPKAGANVLTF.

This clonotype was detected many times. The rearrangement uses TRBV7-3 and TRBJ2-2; 8 bases match TRBD2. The CDR3 sequence is 14 residues long. J lost 4 bases, V lost 3 bases, and 1 base had no gene match. Germline CDR1 reads SGHTA; CDR2 reads FQGTGA. The CDR3 DNA sequence: TGTGCCAGCAGCTTCAGCGGGGGCACCGGGGAGCTGTTTTTT. Translated, it gives CASSFSGGTGELFF.

In this sample, this clonotype turned up many times. V and J are TRBV12-3 or TRBV12-4 and TRBJ2-2; no definite D call. Between the trimmed V and J ends, which lost 5 bases and 2 bases, there was a span of 15 bases. This CDR3 has 16 amino acids. The CDR3 DNA reads as TGTGCCAGCAGTACCCGAGACACCGTAAACACCGGGGAGCTGTTTTTT. It translates to CASSTRDTVNTGELFF.

This rearrangement joins TRBV29-1 to TRBJ2-7; tentative D call: TRBD1 (5 bases). From germline, CDR1 is SQVTM and CDR2 ANQGSEA. This CDR3 is 12 amino acids long. Trimming cost V 5 bases and J 0 bases, with 8 bases left between them. The CDR3 here is CSVLGDSYEQYF. The DNA for the CDR3 is TGCAGCGTTCTAGGGGACTCCTACGAGCAGTACTTC.

V usage is TRBV15 and J usage is TRBJ2-1; 10 bases are a match to TRBD2. Trimming took 0 bases from V and 9 from J; bases not matched to a gene: 8. The CDR3 totals 16 residues. Germline CDR1 and CDR2: LNHNV and YYDKDF (reference sequence). The CDR3 sequence is CATSREGLAGVGEQFF. CDR3 sequence (DNA): TGTGCCACCAGCAGAGAGGGGCTAGCGGGAGTAGGTGAGCAGTTCTTC.

The V gene is TRBV2, the J gene TRBJ2-7, with 9 nucleotides matching TRBD1. The CDR3 extends over 14 amino acids. The J segment lost 3 bases and the V segment lost 8 bases, leaving 8 bases of the junction unmatched. The germline V gene has CDR1 SNHLY and CDR2 FYNNEI. CDR3 DNA: TGTGCCAGCCAAGCGGGACAGGGATTCTACGAGCAGTACTTC. Residues: CASQAGQGFYEQYF.

The rearrangement links TRBV29-1 to TRBJ2-3; D is ambiguous. This CDR3 is built from 13 residues. Per the germline V gene, CDR1 is SQVTM and CDR2 is ANQGSEA. The DNA of the CDR3 is TGCAGTGCCGACCCCCAAGGCGCAGATACGCAGTATTTT. It is translated as CSADPQGADTQYF.

This clonotype was picked up many times. The chain uses TRBV7-2 and TRBJ2-5; TRBD1 aligns across 8 bases. CDR1 is SGHTA and CDR2 is FQGNSA in the germline V gene. The length of the CDR3 is 17 residues. V was clipped by 0 bases and J by 5 bases; unmatched bases: 11. CDR3 sequence reads: CASSLAKRTGIGETQYF. DNA for the CDR3: TGTGCCAGCAGCTTAGCCAAAAGGACAGGGATCGGCGAGACCCAGTACTTC.

This clonotype was counted at least ten times. The chain has TRBV30 and TRBJ2-7, with D unclear. The CDR3 sequence is 14 residues long. Germline V gene sequence: CDR1 GTSNPN, CDR2 SVGIG (reference sequence). Trimming removed 3 bases at V and 0 bases at J, with 12 bases between. This CDR3 is CAWSLQLSSYEQYF. CDR3 in DNA: TGTGCCTGGAGCCTACAACTGAGCTCCTACGAGCAGTACTTC.

In this sample, this clonotype turned up many times. J is TRBJ1-5 and V is TRBV7-2; no clear D gene. The germline CDR1 and CDR2 sequences are SGHTA and FQGNSA. The germline V and J ends were trimmed by 4 bases and 3 bases, with 13 bases remaining between them. This CDR3 is 15 amino acids long. The CDR3 DNA reads TGTGCCAGCAGCTCCCGAGGGCCCCTCAATCAGCCCCAGCATTTT. Its protein product is CASSSRGPLNQPQHF.

This clonotype was seen a few times. This chain uses TRBV7-8 with TRBJ2-1; 10 nucleotides agree with TRBD2. From germline, CDR1 is SGHVS and CDR2 FQNEAQ. The CDR3 sequence is 15 residues long. V lost 3 bases and J lost 9; bases outside the gene matches: 8. DNA for the CDR3: TGTGCCAGCAGCTTTCAAAGCGGGAGGGCGGGTGAGCAGTTCTTC. It codes for CASSFQSGRAGEQFF.

About this clonotype itself: A much larger clone lies a single base off, so this may be a read error. The rearrangement links TRBV30 to TRBJ2-7; weak D call: TRBD2 (5 bases). The CDR3 length is 17 residues. Germline lookup yields CDR1 GTSNPN and CDR2 SVGIG (reference sequence). Deletions cut 1 base from V and 7 bases from J, with 26 bases between. CDR3 in DNA: TGTGCCTGGAGTGGTCTACTAGAGGTTGGCGCCTACAATGAGCAGTACTTC. Protein: CAWSGLLEVGAYNEQYF. The complete variable domain, with remaining parts taken from reference TRBV30 and TRBJ2-7, reads SQTIHQWPATLVQPVGSPLSLECTVEGTSNPNLYWYRQAAGRGLQLLFYSVGIGQISSEVPQNLSASRPQDRQFILSSKKLLLSDSGFYLCAWSGLLEVGAYNEQYFGPGTRLTVT.